This T cell receptor beta chain was identified in a study of shared clonotypes between healthy human individuals (dated by TCRdb to 2018 to 2021). Context from the whole study: The cohort included a few men and a couple of women between 18 and 49 years of age. To increase sequencing depth and limit assay-specific biases, different laboratories used diverse techniques to prepare libraries and sequence TCR repertoires. Per donor, three plates each were used for CD4 naive and CD4 memory, two for CD8 naive, and one for CD8 memory. To estimate repertoire size and how much clonotype sharing occurs between individuals, the study deeply sequenced the blood TCR repertoires of roughly 5 healthy adults. Each donor's leukapheresis produced roughly between roughly 0.85 and 9.5 billion PBMCs. On the study overall, not on this receptor specifically: Around 5% of naive CD4, around 3.6% of naive CD8, approximately 2% of memory CD4, and about 0.4% of memory CD8 clonotypes were shared across several donors. Clonotypes shared by all four sorted-subset donors showed higher generation probabilities than non-shared clonotypes. Sampling was limited to blood, and TCR repertoires in tissue likely differ from TCR repertoires in blood. Estimated clonotype richness was generally larger for naive than for memory subsets. The genetic and exposure-history diversity represented was limited by the small number of donors. Incomplete sequencing was indicated by rarefaction of sorted-subset datasets, despite the large sequencing depth. Pairwise subsampling led to the expectation that sequencing depth would affect the degree of clonotype sharing among donors.

Concerning this clone itself: Its antigen has not been determined. No per-base quality is available; no much larger clone lies one base away.

Using the deep immunoSEQ assay, multiplex PCR amplified TCR CDR3 regions from genomic DNA. Extracted genomic DNA from each cell subset was distributed evenly across all wells of several immunoSEQ 96-well plates, and each plate was treated as a replicate. For sorted subsets, 200 to 250 ng of genomic DNA, equivalent to roughly 30,000 T cell genomes, went into each replicate PCR. Purified libraries were measured with a Qubit 3.0 fluorometer, size-checked on a Bioanalyzer 2100, and measured again with the KAPA Library Quantification kit. A separate single-read 150-cycle Illumina NextSeq 550 flow cell was used to sequence each immunoSEQ 96-well plate. From the authors' description of their analysis: Because the immunoSEQ output held only junctional sequences and lacked quality scores, the filtering could not match the filtering applied to full-length reads. Sequences were annotated with PyIR, a Python wrapper for IgBLAST v1.9, using IMGT germline references to assign V/J genes and CDR3. Any read was removed if the V/J assignment was weak (E-value above 1e-6), the CDR3 was missing, or the read contained stop codons, out-of-frame junctions, or ambiguous translated residues. V3J clonotypes were defined by identical inferred V gene, J gene, and CDR3 amino acid sequence. The percentage overlap between two repertoires was calculated by dividing the number of shared unique clonotypes by the size of the smaller repertoire. Repertoire richness was assessed with RTK rarefaction, the Chao1 estimator, and Recon v2.1 estimates of unobserved clonotypes. For all TCRbeta clonotypes obtained by the gDNA method from a handful of donors, generation probabilities were computed with OLGA. TCRdb obtained this table from immuneACCESS and retained in-frame rearrangements with V and J assigned. These tables miss some clones; where compared with another copy, unresolved V genes account for less than half of the shortfall, and the remainder is unexplained. The V and J calls and clone size come from that table; D and trimming were worked out from the DNA. The sample profile shows 2,100,000 or so clones; about 94% of them were found once. More than 0.1% of the sample is held by the ten biggest clonotypes.

CDR3 length: 14 amino acids, cysteine to phenylalanine. Only the CDR3 DNA stays, 42 bases, in frame from base 1. V lost 4 bases and J lost 4 bases, and the count of bases not matched to a germline gene is 6. CDR1 SQVTM and CDR2 ANQGSEA were looked up in the germline V gene. The donors were healthy, HIV-negative adults who had no recently reported acute infections or vaccinations. All donors were Caucasian adults living in Nashville, Tennessee, USA. CD4+ T cells were enriched by magnetic negative selection; naive cells were then positively selected on CD45RA, and the negative fraction formed the memory subset. After blood collection by leukapheresis, PBMCs were isolated using Ficoll-Histopaque density gradient centrifugation and then cryopreserved in the vapor phase of liquid nitrogen. Analytical flow cytometry was used to check the purity and quantity of each magnetically sorted T cell population. Genomic DNA was isolated from each sorted fraction and quantified by UV absorbance on a Nanodrop 2000c.

The sample comprised naive CD4+ T cells sorted from blood. The cell subset or site label, read with the paper, signifies: CD45RA+ positively selected. The source is a man aged 18-30 years in good health. Here the chain combines TRBV29-1 and TRBJ2-2; 7 junctional bases match TRBD2. For the CDR3, the sequence is CSVGVAGPTGELFF. The DNA sequence is TGCAGCGTTGGGGTAGCGGGCCCCACCGGGGAGCTGTTTTTT.